This TCR beta chain was documented in a study of T cells in Graves' hyperthyroidism and ophthalmopathy. The wider study: The initial diagnosis was the point when peripheral blood was collected, ahead of any treatment.

This clonotype was recorded many times. Researchers took RNA transcripts and amplified the TCR beta CDR3 regions from them. Primed by the HTBI set, a first-round RT-PCR was run on the TCR CDR3. TCRdb re-derived calls from the multiplex PCR reads in MiXCR, one entry per CDR3 protein. This table holds over 350,000 distinct CDR3 sequences, around 18% found once. V was shortened by 1 base and J by 5 bases, with 10 bases between the two germline ends. Germline V gene lookup returns CDR1 KGHDR and CDR2 SFDVKD. The CDR3 contains 14 residues. What was sequenced was blood. The chain links TRBV24-1 to TRBJ1-2; D unclear. This TCR derives from a man younger than 30 with Graves' ophthalmopathy. The CDR3 reads CATSDFRTEYGYTF. The DNA for the CDR3 is TGTGCCACCAGTGATTTCCGAACAGAATATGGCTACACCTTC.